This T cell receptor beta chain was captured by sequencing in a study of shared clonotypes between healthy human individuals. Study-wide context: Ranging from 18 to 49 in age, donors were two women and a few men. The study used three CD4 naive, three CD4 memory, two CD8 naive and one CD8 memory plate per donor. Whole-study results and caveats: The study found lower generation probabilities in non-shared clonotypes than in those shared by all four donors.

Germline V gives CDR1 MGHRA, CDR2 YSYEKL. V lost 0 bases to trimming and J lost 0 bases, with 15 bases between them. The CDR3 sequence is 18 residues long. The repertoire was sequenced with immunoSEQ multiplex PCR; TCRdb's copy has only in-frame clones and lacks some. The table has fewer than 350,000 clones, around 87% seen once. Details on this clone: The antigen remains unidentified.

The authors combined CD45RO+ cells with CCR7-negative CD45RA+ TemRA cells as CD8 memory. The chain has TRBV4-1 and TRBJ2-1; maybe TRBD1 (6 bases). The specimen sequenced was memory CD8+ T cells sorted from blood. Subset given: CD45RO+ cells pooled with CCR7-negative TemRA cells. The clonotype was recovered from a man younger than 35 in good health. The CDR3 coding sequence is TGCGCCAGCAGCCAAGATGGGGGACACCTAAGCTCCTACAATGAGCAGTTCTTC. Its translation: CASSQDGGHLSSYNEQFF.